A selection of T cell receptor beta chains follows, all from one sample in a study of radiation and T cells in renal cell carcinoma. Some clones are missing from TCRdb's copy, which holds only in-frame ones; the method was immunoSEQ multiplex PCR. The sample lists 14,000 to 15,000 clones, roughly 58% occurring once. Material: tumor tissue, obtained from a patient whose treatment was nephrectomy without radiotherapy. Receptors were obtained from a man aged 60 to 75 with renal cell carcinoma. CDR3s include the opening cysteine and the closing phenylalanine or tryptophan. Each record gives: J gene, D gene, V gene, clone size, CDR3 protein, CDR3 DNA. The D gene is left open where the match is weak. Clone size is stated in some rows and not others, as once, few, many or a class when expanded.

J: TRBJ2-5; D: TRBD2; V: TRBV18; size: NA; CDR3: CASSLGGGETQYF; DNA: TGTGCCAGCTCACTGGGCGGGGGAGAGACCCAGTACTTC
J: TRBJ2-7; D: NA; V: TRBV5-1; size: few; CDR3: CASSLGSKSEQYF; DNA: TGCGCCAGCAGCTTGGGCTCCAAGTCCGAGCAGTACTTC
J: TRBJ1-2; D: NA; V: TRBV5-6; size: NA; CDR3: CASSFQGRLYGYTF; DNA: TGTGCCAGCAGCTTCCAGGGGCGCCTCTATGGCTACACCTTC
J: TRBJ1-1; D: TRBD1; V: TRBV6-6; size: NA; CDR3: CASRTGQAGAEAFF; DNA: TGTGCCAGCAGAACGGGACAGGCGGGCGCTGAAGCTTTCTTT
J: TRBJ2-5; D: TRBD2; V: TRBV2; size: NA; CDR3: CASSEGGTNQETQYF; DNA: TGTGCCAGCAGTGAAGGGGGGACTAACCAAGAGACCCAGTACTTC
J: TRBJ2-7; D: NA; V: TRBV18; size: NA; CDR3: CASSPSYPVREQYF; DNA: TGTGCCAGCTCACCATCTTACCCCGTTAGGGAGCAGTACTTC
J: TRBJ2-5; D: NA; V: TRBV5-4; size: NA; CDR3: CASSSTSGETQYF; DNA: TGTGCCAGCAGCTCGACTAGTGGAGAGACCCAGTACTTC
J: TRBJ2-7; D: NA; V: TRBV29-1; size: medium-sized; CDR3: CSVLDFEQYF; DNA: TGCAGCGTACTAGATTTCGAGCAGTACTTC
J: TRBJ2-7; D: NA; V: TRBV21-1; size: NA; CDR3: CASSKRRATTDLPEQYF; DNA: TGTGCCAGCAGCAAACGGAGGGCGACAACGGACCTTCCCGAGCAGTACTTC
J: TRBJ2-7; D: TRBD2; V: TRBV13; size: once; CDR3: CASSLWLSGRAGEQYF; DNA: TGTGCCAGCAGCTTATGGCTTAGCGGGAGGGCCGGCGAGCAGTACTTC
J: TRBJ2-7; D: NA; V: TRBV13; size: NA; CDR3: CASSIDEGYEQYF; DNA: TGTGCCAGCAGCATTGACGAGGGATACGAGCAGTACTTC
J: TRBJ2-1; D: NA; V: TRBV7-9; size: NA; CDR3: CASSSGLFNEQFF; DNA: TGTGCCAGCAGCTCGGGACTTTTTAATGAGCAGTTCTTC
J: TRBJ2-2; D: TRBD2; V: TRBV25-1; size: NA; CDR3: CASRERGTNTGELFF; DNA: TGTGCCAGCAGGGAGCGGGGGACGAACACCGGGGAGCTGTTTTTT
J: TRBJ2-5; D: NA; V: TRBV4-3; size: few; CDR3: CASSQEGGETQYF; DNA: TGCGCCAGCAGCCAAGAGGGGGGTGAGACCCAGTACTTC
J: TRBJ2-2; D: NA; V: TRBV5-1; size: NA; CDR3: CASSLSYRSSTGELFF; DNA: TGCGCCAGCAGCTTGTCGTATAGGAGTTCGACCGGGGAGCTGTTTTTT
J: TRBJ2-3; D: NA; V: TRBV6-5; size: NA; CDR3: CASTPDGSTDTQYF; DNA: TGTGCCAGCACTCCGGACGGGAGCACAGATACGCAGTATTTT
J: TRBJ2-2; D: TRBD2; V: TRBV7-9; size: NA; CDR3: CASSPTSGWSTGELFF; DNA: TGTGCCAGCAGCCCTACTAGCGGGTGGTCCACCGGGGAGCTGTTTTTT
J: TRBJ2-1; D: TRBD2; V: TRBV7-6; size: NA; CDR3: CASSFRTSYNEQFF; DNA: TGTGCCAGCAGCTTTAGGACTAGCTACAATGAGCAGTTCTTC
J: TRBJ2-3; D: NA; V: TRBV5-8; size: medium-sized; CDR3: CASAPLFRASSTDTQYF; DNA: TGTGCCAGCGCCCCCCTTTTCCGGGCTTCTAGCACAGATACGCAGTATTTT
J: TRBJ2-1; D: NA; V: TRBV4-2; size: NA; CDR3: CASSQVTGSYTDSEQFF; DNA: TGTGCCAGCAGCCAAGTGACCGGATCCTATACAGACTCTGAGCAGTTCTTC
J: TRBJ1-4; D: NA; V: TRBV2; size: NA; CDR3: CASRRGGVDEKLFF; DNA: TGTGCCAGCAGGAGAGGGGGGGTTGATGAAAAACTGTTTTTT
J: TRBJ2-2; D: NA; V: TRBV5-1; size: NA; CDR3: CASSLWGIGELFF; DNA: TGCGCCAGCAGCTTGTGGGGGATCGGGGAGCTGTTTTTT
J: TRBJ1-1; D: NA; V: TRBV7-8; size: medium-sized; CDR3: CASSLMEGNTEAFF; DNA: TGTGCCAGCAGCTTGATGGAGGGGAACACTGAAGCTTTCTTT
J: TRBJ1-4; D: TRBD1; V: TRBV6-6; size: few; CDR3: CASSSAGRGNEKLFF; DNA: TGTGCCAGCAGCTCGGCGGGCAGGGGGAATGAAAAACTGTTTTTT